This T cell receptor beta chain was identified in a study of cytomegalovirus exposure and HLA in healthy donors. Overall study: According to later analysis, the same platform produced the approximately 120 validation and approximately 700 first-cohort repertoires. Study-wide results and limits: The classifier reportedly diagnosed cytomegalovirus status with high specificity and sensitivity. According to the study, some 160 TCR beta chains were cytomegalovirus-associated.

Assay used: immunoSEQ multiplex PCR; TCRdb lists only in-frame clones, some missing. Of approximately 140,000 clones listed, around 86% were seen once; the top ten hold approximately 8.7%. The V gene's germline CDR1 is SNHLY and CDR2 FYNNEI. This CDR3 region has 12 residues. Deletions cut 7 bases from V and 0 bases from J, with 7 bases between. Of note for this clone: Its antigen is unknown.

The receptor was derived from a man in his late teens or twenties in good health and CMV-seropositive. Sequenced material: PBMCs. V is TRBV2 and J is TRBJ2-7, with D maybe TRBD1 (5 bases). CDR3: CASTGISYEQYF. Here the CDR3 DNA reads TGTGCCAGCACAGGGATCTCCTACGAGCAGTACTTC.